This record concerns one T cell receptor beta chain sequence. Its antigen is not yet known. No quality values exist for individual bases; no much larger clone is one base distant. The data were obtained in a study of shared clonotypes between healthy human individuals (TCRdb year 2020). Some background on the complete study: A couple of women and a few men aged 18 to 49 years were included in the cohort. Per donor, three plates each were used for CD4 naive and CD4 memory, two for CD8 naive, and one for CD8 memory. To estimate repertoire size and how much clonotypes are shared between individuals, the study performed deep sequencing of blood TCR repertoires from a handful of healthy adults. To increase sequencing depth and limit assay-specific biases, different laboratories used diverse techniques to prepare libraries and sequence TCR repertoires. Each donor's leukapheresis produced roughly between roughly 0.85 and 10 billion PBMCs.

The donors were healthy, HIV-negative adults who had no recently reported acute infections or vaccinations. Every donor was a Caucasian adult residing in Nashville, Tennessee, USA. CD4+ T cells were enriched through magnetic negative selection, after which naive cells were positively selected on CD45RA and the remaining negative fraction served as the memory subset. Blood was obtained by leukapheresis, after which PBMCs were separated by Ficoll-Histopaque density gradient centrifugation and cryopreserved in liquid nitrogen vapor phase. Analytical flow cytometry was used to check the purity and quantity of every magnetically sorted T cell population. From each sorted fraction, genomic DNA was isolated and quantified by UV absorbance on a Nanodrop 2000c. Looking up the germline V gene (reference sequence) yields CDR1 SEHNR and CDR2 FQNEAQ. Inclusive of the bounding cysteine and phenylalanine, the CDR3 is 16 residues long. The only DNA kept is the CDR3, 48 bases in frame from the first base. V loses 6 bases, J loses 3 bases, and the germline ends lie 15 bases apart.

Broader findings and caveats from the paper: Roughly 5.2% of naive CD4, approximately 3.7% of naive CD8, about 2.5% of memory CD4, and less than 0.45% of memory CD8 clonotypes were shared across several donors. Sampling was restricted to blood, and TCR repertoires in tissues likely differ from the TCR repertoires found in blood. The genetic and exposure-history diversity represented was limited by the small number of donors. Based on pairwise subsampling, the degree of clonotype sharing among donors was expected to be affected by sequencing depth. Compared with non-shared clonotypes, the clonotypes found in all four sorted-subset donors had higher generation probabilities. Even with the large sequencing depth, rarefaction of the sorted-subset datasets indicated that sequencing was incomplete. Larger estimated clonotype richness was generally found for naive subsets than for memory subsets.

Using the deep immunoSEQ assay, TCR CDR3 regions were amplified from genomic DNA by multiplex PCR. Extracted genomic DNA from each cell subset was distributed evenly across all wells of several immunoSEQ 96-well plates, and each plate was treated as a replicate. Each replicate PCR for sorted subsets received about 220 ng genomic DNA, equal to roughly 30,000 T cell genomes. Purified libraries were quantified with a Qubit 3.0 fluorometer, sized on a Bioanalyzer 2100, and re-quantified with the KAPA Library Quantification kit. Every immunoSEQ 96-well plate was sequenced on a dedicated single-read 150-cycle Illumina NextSeq 550 flow cell. Turning to the authors' computational methods: Because the immunoSEQ output included only junctional sequences and no quality scores, the filtering could not be the same as the filtering used for full-length reads. To assign V/J genes and CDR3, sequences were annotated against IMGT germline references using PyIR, a Python wrapper for IgBLAST v1.9. Reads with weak V/J assignments (E-value above 1e-6), missing CDR3, stop codons, out-of-frame junctions, or ambiguous translated residues were removed. V3J clonotypes were defined as sequences sharing the same inferred V gene, J gene, and CDR3 amino acid sequence. Percentage overlap between repertoires was calculated by dividing the number of shared unique clonotypes by the size of the smaller repertoire. Three approaches were used to assess repertoire richness: RTK rarefaction, the Chao1 estimator, and Recon v2.1 estimates of unobserved clonotypes. Generation probabilities for all TCRbeta clonotypes obtained by the gDNA method from a handful of donors were computed using OLGA. TCRdb limited this immuneACCESS table to in-frame rearrangements with V and J called. A share of clones is missing; checked studies link under half to unresolved V genes, and the rest is unexplained. The V and J calls and the clone size are those of that table, but D and trimming were determined from the DNA. The sample has some 900,000 clones on record, about 80% of them singletons. The biggest ten clones account for around 1.4% of the sample.

The TCR sequence derives from a young man in good health. Source material: memory CD4+ T cells sorted from blood. Reading the label with the study, this specimen's cell subset or site is: CD45RA-negative fraction. This receptor chain uses TRBV7-9 and TRBJ2-6, with a tentative D gene TRBD2 over 5 matching bases. The base sequence is TGTGCCAGCAGTTTGATGTCCGCGGGTGGGGCCAACGTCCTGACTTTC. Its amino acids are CASSLMSAGGANVLTF.